The 5 T cell receptor beta chains below were found in one sample sequenced in a study of blood T cell repertoires in COVID-19. Sequenced by immunoSEQ multiplex PCR; TCRdb stores in-frame clones only, minus some. The sample holds about 270,000 clones; around 83% are singletons and the top ten take roughly 5%. Sample: peripheral blood. The receptors come from a man of 80 years or more with acute or convalescent COVID-19.

The chain combines TRBV6-5 with TRBJ2-7, with unresolved D. The germline gives CDR1 MNHEY, CDR2 SVGAGI. The length of the CDR3 is 14 residues. Deletions cut 6 bases from V and 6 bases from J, with 18 bases between. The CDR3 sequence is CASSPLSLLREQYF. CDR3 in DNA: TGTGCCAGCAGCCCACTTAGTCTACTACGCGAGCAGTACTTC.

The J gene is TRBJ2-1, the V gene TRBV5-4; 9 nucleotides line up with TRBD1. Per germline, CDR1 SGHNT and CDR2 YYREEE (reference sequence). There are 16 residues in the CDR3. The trim removed 4 bases at V and 1 base at J, leaving 6 bases unmatched. CDR3 sequence: CASSPRDRVSYNEQFF. CDR3 nucleotide sequence: TGTGCCAGCAGCCCCCGGGACAGGGTATCCTACAATGAGCAGTTCTTC.

The chain uses TRBV3-1 (or the pseudogene TRBV3-2) and TRBJ2-5; the match to TRBD2 covers 12 bases. The CDR3 loop spans 16 amino acids. Trimming took 2 bases from V and 3 from J; bases not matched to a gene: 4. The germline CDR1 and CDR2 sequences are LGHDT and YNNKEL (reference sequence). CDR3 region: CASSQLAGGTKETQYF. The DNA for the CDR3 is TGTGCCAGCAGCCAACTAGCGGGGGGGACTAAAGAGACCCAGTACTTC.

The V call is TRBV7-8, the J call TRBJ2-5; possible D gene TRBD2, 5 bases. The V gene lost 2 bases and the J gene lost 1 base, with 20 bases spanning the gap. This CDR3 has 18 amino acids. The germline CDR1 and CDR2 sequences are SGHVS and FQNEAQ. The DNA of the CDR3 is TGTGCCAGCAGCTTACCGTTTCAAGGAGGATTTTCCCAAGAGACCCAGTACTTC. Amino acid sequence: CASSLPFQGGFSQETQYF.

V is TRBV10-3 and J is TRBJ2-2; D remains ambiguous. Germline V gene data show CDR1 as ENHRY and CDR2 as SYGVKD. The V gene lost 5 bases and the J gene lost 5 bases, with 6 bases spanning the gap. The CDR3 sequence is 12 residues long. The CDR3 region is CAISQETGELFF. CDR3 nucleotide sequence: TGTGCCATCAGTCAAGAGACCGGGGAGCTGTTTTTT.